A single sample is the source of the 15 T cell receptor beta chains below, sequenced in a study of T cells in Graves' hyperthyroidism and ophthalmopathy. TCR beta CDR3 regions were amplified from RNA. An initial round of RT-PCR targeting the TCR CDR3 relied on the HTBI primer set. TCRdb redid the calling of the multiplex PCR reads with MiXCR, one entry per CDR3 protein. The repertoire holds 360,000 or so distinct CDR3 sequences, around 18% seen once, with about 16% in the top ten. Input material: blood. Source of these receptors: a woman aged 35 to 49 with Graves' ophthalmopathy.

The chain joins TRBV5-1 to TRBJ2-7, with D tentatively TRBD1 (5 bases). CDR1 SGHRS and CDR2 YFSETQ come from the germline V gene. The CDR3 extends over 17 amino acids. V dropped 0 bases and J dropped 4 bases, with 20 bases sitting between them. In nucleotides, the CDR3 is TGCGCCAGCAGCTTGGTAGGGGCCGGTCGGACAAGATACGAGCAGTACTTC. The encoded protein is CASSLVGAGRTRYEQYF.

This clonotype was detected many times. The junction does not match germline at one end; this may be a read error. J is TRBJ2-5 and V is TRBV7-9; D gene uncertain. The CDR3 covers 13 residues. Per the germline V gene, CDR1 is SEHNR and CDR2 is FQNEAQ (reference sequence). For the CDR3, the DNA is TGTGCCAGCAGCTTAGAAGCAGGCTCTGACTCGGACTTC. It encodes CASSLEAGSDSDF.

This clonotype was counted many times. Here the CDR3 DNA reads TGCAGTGCAGCCGGGACTAGTGACTACGAGCAGTACTTC. Its translation is CSAAGTSDYEQYF. The gene calls are TRBV20-1 and TRBJ2-7; 8 nucleotides align to TRBD2. Trimming took 6 bases from V and 3 from J; bases not matched to a gene: 7. The germline CDR1 and CDR2 sequences are DFQATT and SNEGSKA (reference sequence). This CDR3 spans 13 amino acids.

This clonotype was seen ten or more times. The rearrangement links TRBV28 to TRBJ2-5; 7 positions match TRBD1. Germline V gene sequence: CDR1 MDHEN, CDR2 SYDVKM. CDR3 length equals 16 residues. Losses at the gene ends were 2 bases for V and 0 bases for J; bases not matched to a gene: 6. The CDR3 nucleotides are TGTGCCAGCAGTTTAGGGGACAGCCTTTACCAAGAGACCCAGTACTTC. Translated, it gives CASSLGDSLYQETQYF.

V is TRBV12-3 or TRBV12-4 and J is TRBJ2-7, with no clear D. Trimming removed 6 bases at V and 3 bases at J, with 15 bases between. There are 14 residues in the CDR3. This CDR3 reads CASSLRHTVYEQYF. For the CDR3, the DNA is TGTGCCAGCAGCTTAAGGCACACTGTCTACGAGCAGTACTTC.

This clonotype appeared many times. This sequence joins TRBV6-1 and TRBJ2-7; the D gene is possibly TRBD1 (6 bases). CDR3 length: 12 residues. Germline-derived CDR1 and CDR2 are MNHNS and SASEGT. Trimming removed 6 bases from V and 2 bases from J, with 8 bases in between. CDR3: CASRDRTYEQYF. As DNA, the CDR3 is TGTGCCAGCAGGGACAGAACCTACGAGCAGTACTTC.

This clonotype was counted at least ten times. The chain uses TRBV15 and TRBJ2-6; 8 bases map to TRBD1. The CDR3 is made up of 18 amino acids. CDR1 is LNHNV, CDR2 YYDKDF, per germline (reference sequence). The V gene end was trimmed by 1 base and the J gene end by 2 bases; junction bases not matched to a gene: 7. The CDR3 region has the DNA TGTGCCACCAGCAGAGCCGGGACAGGTTTAGCTGGGGCCAACGTCCTGACTTTC. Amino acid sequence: CATSRAGTGLAGANVLTF.

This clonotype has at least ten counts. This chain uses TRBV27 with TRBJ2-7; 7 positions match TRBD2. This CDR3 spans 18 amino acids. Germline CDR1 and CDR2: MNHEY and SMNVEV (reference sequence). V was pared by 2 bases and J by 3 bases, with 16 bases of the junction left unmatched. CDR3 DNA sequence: TGTGCCAGCAGTTTACACCCCCCGGGGGTAGCGGGTAACTACGAGCAGTACTTC. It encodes CASSLHPPGVAGNYEQYF.

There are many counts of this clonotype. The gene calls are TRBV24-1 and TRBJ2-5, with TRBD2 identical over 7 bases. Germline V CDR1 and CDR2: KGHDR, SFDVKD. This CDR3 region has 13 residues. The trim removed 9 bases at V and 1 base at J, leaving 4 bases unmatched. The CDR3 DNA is TGTGCCACCGGGGAGGGCCCCCAAGAGACCCAGTACTTC. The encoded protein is CATGEGPQETQYF.

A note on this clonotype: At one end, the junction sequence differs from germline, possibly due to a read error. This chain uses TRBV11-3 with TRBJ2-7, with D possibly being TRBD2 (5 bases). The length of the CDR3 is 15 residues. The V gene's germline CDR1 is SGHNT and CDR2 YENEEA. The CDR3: CASSPGVSPSDEQSF. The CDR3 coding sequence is TGTGCCAGCAGCCCCGGGGTGAGCCCCTCCGACGAGCAGTCCTTC.

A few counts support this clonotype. The CDR3 loop is CASSPGTSGRSYEQYF. The CDR3 DNA follows: TGTGCCAGCAGTCCTGGGACTAGCGGGAGATCTTACGAGCAGTACTTC. The rearrangement uses TRBV3-1 and TRBJ2-7; TRBD2 matches 14 bases. This CDR3 region has 16 residues. Per the germline V gene, CDR1 is LGHDT and CDR2 is YNNKEL (reference sequence). After removal of 6 bases from V and 4 bases from J, the junction contained 8 bases not matched to a gene.

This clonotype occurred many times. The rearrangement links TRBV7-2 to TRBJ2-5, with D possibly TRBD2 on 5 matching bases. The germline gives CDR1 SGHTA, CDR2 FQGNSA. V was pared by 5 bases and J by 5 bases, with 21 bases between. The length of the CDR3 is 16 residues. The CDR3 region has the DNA TGTGCCAGCAGCCGATACCCTAGGGCGGGCCGGGAGACCCAGTACTTC. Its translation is CASSRYPRAGRETQYF.

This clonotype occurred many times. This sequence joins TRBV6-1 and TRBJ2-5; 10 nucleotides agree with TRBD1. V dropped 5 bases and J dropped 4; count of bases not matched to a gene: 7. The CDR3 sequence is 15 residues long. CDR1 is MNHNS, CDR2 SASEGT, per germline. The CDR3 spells CASSKGQGWIETQYF. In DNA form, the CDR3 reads TGTGCCAGCAGTAAGGGACAGGGGTGGATAGAGACCCAGTACTTC.

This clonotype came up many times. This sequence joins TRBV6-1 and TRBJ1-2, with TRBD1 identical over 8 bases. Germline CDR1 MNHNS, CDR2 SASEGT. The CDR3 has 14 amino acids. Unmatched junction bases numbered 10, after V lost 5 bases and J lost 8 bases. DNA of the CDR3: TGTGCCAGCAGTCGTAGACAGGGGATTGGAGGCTACACCTTC. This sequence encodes CASSRRQGIGGYTF.

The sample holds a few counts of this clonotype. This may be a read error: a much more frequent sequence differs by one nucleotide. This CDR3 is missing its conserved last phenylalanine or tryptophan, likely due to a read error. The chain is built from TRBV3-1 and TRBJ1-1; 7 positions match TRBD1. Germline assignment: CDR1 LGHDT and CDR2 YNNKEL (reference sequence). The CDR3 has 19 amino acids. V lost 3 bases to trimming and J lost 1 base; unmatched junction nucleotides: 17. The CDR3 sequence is CASSHPRGQGDAQNTEAFL. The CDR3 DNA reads TGTGCCAGCAGCCACCCACGAGGGCAGGGGGACGCTCAGAACACTGAAGCTTTCCTT.